Sequencing of this TCR beta chain was carried out in a study of PD-L1 blockade in urothelial cancer. Study as a whole: Patients with male sex and bladder-origin urothelial cancer accounted for twenty-five of 29 enrolled. As for prior chemotherapy regimens, patients had received 0 to 3. Analysis of the blood was performed 3 weeks (second dose) and 6 weeks after treatment start.

Germline V lookup: CDR1 SGHDN, CDR2 FVKESK. V lost 4 bases to trimming and J lost 4 bases, with 10 bases between them. The CDR3 sequence is 13 residues long. This clone was picked up one time. The table came from immunoSEQ multiplex PCR; TCRdb's copy has only in-frame clones and leaves some out. The table records tens of thousands of clones, 84% of them present only once. Time point noted: pretreatment peripheral blood. The clonotype comes from an older woman with urothelial cancer. This chain joins TRBV14 and TRBJ2-5; a possible D gene is TRBD1 (6 bases). The source material was PBMCs, sampled around atezolizumab (anti-PD-L1) treatment. The CDR3 reads CASSPQGLETQYF. The CDR3, as DNA: TGTGCCAGCAGCCCGCAGGGGTTAGAGACCCAGTACTTC.